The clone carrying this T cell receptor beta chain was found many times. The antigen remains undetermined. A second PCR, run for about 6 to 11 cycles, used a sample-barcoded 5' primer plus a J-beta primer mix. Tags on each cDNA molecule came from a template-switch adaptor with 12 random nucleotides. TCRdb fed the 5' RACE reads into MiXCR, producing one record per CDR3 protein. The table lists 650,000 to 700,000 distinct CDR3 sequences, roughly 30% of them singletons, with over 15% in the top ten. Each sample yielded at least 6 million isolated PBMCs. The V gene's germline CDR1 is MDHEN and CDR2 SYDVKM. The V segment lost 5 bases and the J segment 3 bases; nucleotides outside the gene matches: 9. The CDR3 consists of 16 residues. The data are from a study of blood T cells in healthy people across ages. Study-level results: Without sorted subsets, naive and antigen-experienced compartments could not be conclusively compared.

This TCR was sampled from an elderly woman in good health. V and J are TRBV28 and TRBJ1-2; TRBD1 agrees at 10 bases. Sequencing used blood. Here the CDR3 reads CASSPGQGGSYYGYTF. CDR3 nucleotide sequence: TGTGCCAGCAGTCCTGGACAGGGGGGATCCTACTATGGCTACACCTTC.